This is a list of T cell receptor beta chains from one sample in a study of blood T cell repertoires in COVID-19. Profiled with immunoSEQ multiplex PCR; TCRdb holds only in-frame clones, not every one. The table lists 200,000 to 300,000 clones, roughly 86% of them singletons. Sequenced material: peripheral blood. The receptors stem from a woman between 45 and 65 years old with acute or convalescent COVID-19. Each CDR3 is given with its conserved first and last residue. D genes are given only for firm matches. Only some rows state a clone size, as once, few, many or a class for expanded clones.

j_call v_call clone_size d_call cdr3_nt cdr3_aa
TRBJ2-2 TRBV13 once NA TGTGCCAGCAGCCCCCAGAACACCGGGGAGCTGTTTTTT CASSPQNTGELFF
TRBJ1-1 TRBV5-1 NA NA TGCGCCAGCAGCTTGAAGGAGGGAAGGTACACTGAAGCTTTCTTT CASSLKEGRYTEAFF
TRBJ1-4 TRBV27 NA NA TGTGCCAGCAAGATCGGGGGGGGTGAAAAACTGTTTTTT CASKIGGGEKLFF
TRBJ1-3 TRBV5-1 NA TRBD1 TGCGCCAGCAGCTTGGGCGGGACAGGTGCTGGAAACACCATATATTTT CASSLGGTGAGNTIYF
TRBJ2-2 TRBV27 NA TRBD1 TGTGCCAGCAGTTCCCAGGGGGCCGGCGGGGAGCTGTTTTTT CASSSQGAGGELFF
TRBJ2-1 TRBV19 NA NA TGTGCCAGTAGTATAAGGGGGAGCTCCTACAATGAGCAGTTCTTC CASSIRGSSYNEQFF
TRBJ1-1 TRBV5-1 NA NA TGCGCCAGCAGCTTGGGCCGGGTGGGGAACACTGAAGCTTTCTTT CASSLGRVGNTEAFF
TRBJ2-7 TRBV28 once TRBD1 TGTGCCAGCAGTTCCGGGACAGTTACCTACGAGCAGTACTTC CASSSGTVTYEQYF
TRBJ2-7 TRBV7-2 NA NA TGTGCCAGCAGCTTAGTTATAGCGGCCGAGCAGTACTTC CASSLVIAAEQYF
TRBJ2-1 TRBV7-9 NA TRBD2 TGTGCCAGCAGCGTCCGACTAGCGGGAAATCTCAATGAGCAGTTCTTC CASSVRLAGNLNEQFF
TRBJ1-6 TRBV27 NA NA TGTGCCAGCAGTTTAAAGGGCGGGAATTCACCCCTCCACTTT CASSLKGGNSPLHF
TRBJ2-3 TRBV30 NA NA TGTGCCTGGAGCGCGGCGGGCGGAGATACGCAGTATTTT CAWSAAGGDTQYF
TRBJ2-1 TRBV7-3 few TRBD2 TGTGCCAGCAGCTCTACTAGCGGGAGCTACAATGAGCAGTTCTTC CASSSTSGSYNEQFF
TRBJ1-2 TRBV5-4 NA TRBD1 TGTGCCAGCAGCGTCGACAGGGGGACTTTCTATGGCTACACCTTC CASSVDRGTFYGYTF
TRBJ1-2 TRBV5-4 NA TRBD1 TGTGCCAGCAGCTTGCCACAGGGGATCAACTATGGCTACACCTTC CASSLPQGINYGYTF
TRBJ1-3 TRBV5-1 NA NA TGCGCCAGCAGCTTGCGGGGGGATGGAAACACCATATATTTT CASSLRGDGNTIYF
TRBJ2-1 TRBV28 NA TRBD2 TGTGCCAGCAGTCCATCCCTGCCGGGACTAGCGGGAGCGTATGAGCAGTTCTTC CASSPSLPGLAGAYEQFF
TRBJ1-1 TRBV12-3/TRBV12-4 few TRBD1 TGTGCCACCCGTACAGGGGGCGTCACTGAAGCTTTCTTT CATRTGGVTEAFF
TRBJ1-2 TRBV25-1 NA NA TGTGCCAGCAGTGACGGGGGCTATGGCTACACCTTC CASSDGGYGYTF
TRBJ1-3 TRBV7-6 NA NA TGTGCCAGCAGCCCGAGTACAGGGTGGGGAAACACCATATATTTT CASSPSTGWGNTIYF
TRBJ2-1 TRBV2 NA NA TGTGCCAGCAGGTTGACAGATTACAATGAGCAGTTCTTC CASRLTDYNEQFF
TRBJ1-4 TRBV27 NA NA TGTGCCAGCAGTCCCGGTTGGGGGGAGCAAAATGAAAAACTGTTTTTT CASSPGWGEQNEKLFF
TRBJ1-1 TRBV29-1 NA NA TGCAGCGTTGGAGGGCTCGACACTGAAGCTTTCTTT CSVGGLDTEAFF
TRBJ1-2 TRBV28 few NA TGTGCCAGCAGTTTCCAGGGCCTGAGACCTAACTATGGCTACACCTTC CASSFQGLRPNYGYTF
TRBJ1-3 TRBV30 NA NA TGTGCCTGGAATCGGGTCTCTGGAAACACCATATATTTT CAWNRVSGNTIYF
TRBJ2-1 TRBV14 NA TRBD2 TGTGCCAGCAGCCAAGATTGGATCGGGAGGGTAAATGAGCAGTTCTTC CASSQDWIGRVNEQFF
TRBJ2-5 TRBV15 NA TRBD2 TGTGCCACCAGCTTCAGTGGGCTAGCGGGATCTCAAGAGACCCAGTACTTC CATSFSGLAGSQETQYF
TRBJ1-1 TRBV7-9 once TRBD1 TGTGCCAGCAGCCCGATCGGGACAGGGTACACTGAAGCTTTCTTT CASSPIGTGYTEAFF
TRBJ2-3 TRBV5-4 NA TRBD1 TGTGCCAGCAGCCGACAGGGAACAGATACGCAGTATTTT CASSRQGTDTQYF
TRBJ1-6 TRBV6-2/TRBV6-3 NA NA TGTGCCAGCAGCCGGGGGGGATCACCCCTCCACTTT CASSRGGSPLHF
TRBJ1-2 TRBV5-6 few TRBD1 TGTGCCAGCAGCTCCGGGACAGGAGTCGACTATGGCTACACCTTC CASSSGTGVDYGYTF
TRBJ2-1 TRBV12-3/TRBV12-4 NA NA TGTGCCAGCAGTTTAGCGGGAGATGAGCAGTTCTTC CASSLAGDEQFF
TRBJ2-1 TRBV11-2 NA TRBD1 TGTGCCAGCAGCTCGCACAGGGGGCGTTCCTACAATGAGCAGTTCTTC CASSSHRGRSYNEQFF
TRBJ1-1 TRBV5-3 NA TRBD1 TGTGCCAGATCGGATGGATTTTTGGGACAGGGAGTATTCGATCCTCTAAACACTGAAGCTTTCTTT CARSDGFLGQGVFDPLNTEAFF
TRBJ1-3 TRBV7-2 NA NA TGTGCCAGCAGCTTAGGCGGGGCGGGGAACACCATATATTTT CASSLGGAGNTIYF